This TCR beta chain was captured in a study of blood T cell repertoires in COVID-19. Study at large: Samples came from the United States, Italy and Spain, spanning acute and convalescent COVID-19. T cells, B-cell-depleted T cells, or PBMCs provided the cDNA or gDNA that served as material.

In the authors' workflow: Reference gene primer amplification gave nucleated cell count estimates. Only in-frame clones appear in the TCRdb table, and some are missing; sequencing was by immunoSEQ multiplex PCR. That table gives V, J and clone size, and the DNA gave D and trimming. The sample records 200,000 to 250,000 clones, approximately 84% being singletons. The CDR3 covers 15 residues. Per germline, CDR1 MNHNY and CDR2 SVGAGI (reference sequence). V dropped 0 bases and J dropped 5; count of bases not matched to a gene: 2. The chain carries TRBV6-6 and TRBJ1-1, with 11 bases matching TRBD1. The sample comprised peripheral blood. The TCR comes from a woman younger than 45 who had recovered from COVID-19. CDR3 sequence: CASSYSGTGGTEAFF. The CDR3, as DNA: TGTGCCAGCAGTTACTCCGGGACAGGGGGGACTGAAGCTTTCTTT.